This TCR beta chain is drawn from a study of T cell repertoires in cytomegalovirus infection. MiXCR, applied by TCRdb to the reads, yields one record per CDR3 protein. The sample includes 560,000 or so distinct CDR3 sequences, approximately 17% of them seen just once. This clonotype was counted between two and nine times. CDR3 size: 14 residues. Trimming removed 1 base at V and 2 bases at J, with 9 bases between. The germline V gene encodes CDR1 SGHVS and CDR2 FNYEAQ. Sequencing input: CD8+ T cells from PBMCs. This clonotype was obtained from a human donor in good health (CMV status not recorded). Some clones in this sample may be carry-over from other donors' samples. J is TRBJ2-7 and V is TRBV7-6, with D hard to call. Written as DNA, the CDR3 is TGTGCCAGCAGCTTAGTCGCTTCTACCTACGAGCAGTACTTC. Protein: CASSLVASTYEQYF.